A selection of T cell receptor beta chains follows, all from one sample in a study of early T cells in non-severe SARS-CoV-2 infection. From the 5' RACE reads, TCRdb called clonotypes with MiXCR, one entry per CDR3 protein. The sample holds 55,000 to 65,000 distinct CDR3 sequences, around 10% seen once. Sequencing was done on a sample of whole blood. These receptors were taken from an adult who was a healthcare worker with PCR-confirmed SARS-CoV-2 infection or an uninfected control (not recorded which). The CDR3 runs from the conserved cysteine through the conserved F or W. D genes are given only for firm matches. For some rows the clone size is stated as once, few or many, or as a class when expanded; others skip it.

cdr3_nt cdr3_aa d_call cdr3_length v_call clone_size j_call
TGTGCCAGCTCAACTAGGGGAGCGGGAGGAAACTACGAGCAGTACTTC CASSTRGAGGNYEQYF TRBD2 16 TRBV7-8 few TRBJ2-7
TGTGCCAGCAGCTTAGCGAGTCGCGGGAGGGGGAATGAGCAGTTCTTC CASSLASRGRGNEQFF TRBD2 16 TRBV7-8 few TRBJ2-1
TGTGCCAGCAGCTTGTTAGCGGAGGAAGCTTATACGCAGTATTTT CASSLLAEEAYTQYF - 15 TRBV9 many TRBJ2-3
TGCGCCAGCAAACTAGCGGGAGGTTTTGCAGATACGCAGTATTTT CASKLAGGFADTQYF TRBD2 15 TRBV5-1 - TRBJ2-3
TGTGCCAGCAGCACCGGCTGGGGCTCGACTAATGAAAAACTGTTTTTT CASSTGWGSTNEKLFF - 16 TRBV7-2 many TRBJ1-4
TGTGCCAGCAGACAGGGGGCGAAGAACACCGGGGAGCTGTTTTTT CASRQGAKNTGELFF TRBD1 15 TRBV6-2/TRBV6-3 many TRBJ2-2
TGCGCCAGCGGCCACTCCGGGTCCTTTGGGGAGCAGTTCTTC CASGHSGSFGEQFF - 14 TRBV4-3 - TRBJ2-1
TGTGCCAGCAGCCCACAGTCCCTGGCGGCGGGAAAGACCCAGTACTTC CASSPQSLAAGKTQYF - 16 TRBV6-5 many TRBJ2-5
TGTGCCAGCAGCCCTCGGGCGGGTCTTAGCTACGAGCAGTACTTC CASSPRAGLSYEQYF - 15 TRBV7-8 many TRBJ2-7
TGTGCCAGCAGCTTAACTAACGGGGGCCACCATAGTGAGGGAGATGACGAGCAGTACTTC CASSLTNGGHHSEGDDEQYF - 20 TRBV7-9 - TRBJ2-7
TGTGCCAGCAGTTTACCAGCCCCCGGGGAGCTGTTTTTT CASSLPAPGELFF - 13 TRBV27 many TRBJ2-2
TGTGCCATCTCTGGGGGAGAGGGCTACACCTTC CAISGGEGYTF - 11 TRBV10-3 few TRBJ1-2
TGTGCCAGCACAGGCCACTACGAGCAGTACTTC CASTGHYEQYF - 11 TRBV6-2/TRBV6-3 many TRBJ2-7
TGTGCCAGCAGTCACCCCCGGGGCTCAGAGACCCAGTACTTC CASSHPRGSETQYF - 14 TRBV28 few TRBJ2-5
TGCGCCAGCAGTGAGGAGAGGGTGGTCCACGAGCAGTACTTC CASSEERVVHEQYF - 14 TRBV10-2 many TRBJ2-7
TGTGCCAGCAGTCAATCCTGGACTGTTACTGAGCAGTTCTTC CASSQSWTVTEQFF - 14 TRBV12-3/TRBV12-4 - TRBJ2-1
TGTGCCAGCAGTCTGGGCGAACCGGGCCGGTACGAGCAGTACTTC CASSLGEPGRYEQYF - 15 TRBV27 medium-sized TRBJ2-7
TGCAGTGCTCTGAGACTAGCGGGAGTAACAGATACGCAGTATTTT CSALRLAGVTDTQYF TRBD2 15 TRBV20-1 few TRBJ2-3
TGTGCCAGCAAGGGTGGAGCGGACAATCAGCCCCAGCATTTT CASKGGADNQPQHF - 14 TRBV12-3/TRBV12-4 many TRBJ1-5
TGTGCCAGCAGTGTAACAGACAGGGACGGCTACACCTTC CASSVTDRDGYTF TRBD1 13 TRBV9 many TRBJ1-2
TGTGCCAGCAGCTTGACTTCTAGCGGGAAAGAGACCCAGTACTTC CASSLTSSGKETQYF TRBD2 15 TRBV7-2 many TRBJ2-5
TGTGCCAGCAGTTATTCCTTAGGGCCCTACGAGCAGTACTTC CASSYSLGPYEQYF - 14 TRBV28 many TRBJ2-7
TGCAGCGTTGAGTCCCGGAAGGCCACCCGATTATATATCGATGAGCAGTTCTTC CSVESRKATRLYIDEQFF - 18 TRBV29-1 - TRBJ2-1
TGTGCCAGCAGCCCCGGGTGGCGGGAGGACTACAATGAGCAGTTCTTC CASSPGWREDYNEQFF TRBD2 16 TRBV7-9 - TRBJ2-1
TGCAGTGCCGCGACTAGTACATACAATGAGCAGTTCTTT CSAATSTYNEQFF - 13 TRBV20-1 few TRBJ2-1
TGCGCCAGCAGCTTGGATGGGGGACAAAATCAGCCCCAGCATTTT CASSLDGGQNQPQHF - 15 TRBV5-1 - TRBJ1-5
TGTGCCAGCAGCTTATCAGTAGGGGTAGACACTGAAGCTTTCTTT CASSLSVGVDTEAFF - 15 TRBV7-6 - TRBJ1-1
TGTGCCAGCAGTGGCTCCAGACAGGGGGCAGCCACTGAAGCTTTCTTT CASSGSRQGAATEAFF TRBD1 16 TRBV6-1 few TRBJ1-1
TGTGCCAGCAGCCAAGAGTCACTAGCGGGAGCATACGAGCAGTACTTC CASSQESLAGAYEQYF TRBD2 16 TRBV4-2 many TRBJ2-7
TGTGCCAGCAGCTTACGAGGCCCGACTAGCGGGAGTGATGAGCAGTTCTTC CASSLRGPTSGSDEQFF TRBD2 17 TRBV7-2 few TRBJ2-1
TGTGCCAGCAGTTACGGGGCTAACTATGGCTACACCTTC CASSYGANYGYTF - 13 TRBV6-6 few TRBJ1-2
TGTGCCAGCAGTTTCCCCGGGACAGGGGGTTCCTATGGCTACACCTTC CASSFPGTGGSYGYTF TRBD1 16 TRBV28 - TRBJ1-2
TGTGCCAGCACCTCAGTACCGGGAGCCCAAAGGGAGGAGACCCAGTACTTC CASTSVPGAQREETQYF - 17 TRBV28 - TRBJ2-5
TGTGCCAGCAGCTTAGCCAGGGTTGGGGGATCTGGAAACACCATATATTTT CASSLARVGGSGNTIYF - 17 TRBV7-2 many TRBJ1-3
TGTGCCAGCTCCCCCCTTTCGCCGGACGAGCAGTACTTC CASSPLSPDEQYF - 13 TRBV18 many TRBJ2-7
TGTGCCAGCAGCTTAGCCGAAAATCAGCCCCAGCATTTT CASSLAENQPQHF - 13 TRBV7-2 few TRBJ1-5
TGTGCCAGTAGTATAATAGCCAATAGCAATCAGCCCCAGCATTTT CASSIIANSNQPQHF - 15 TRBV19 - TRBJ1-5
TGCAGCGTCCATGGGGGGCTGAGCACTGAAGCTTTCTTT CSVHGGLSTEAFF - 13 TRBV29-1 few TRBJ1-1
TGTGCCACCAGCAGAGCCGGACAGGGGGCCCCTAGGCATGGCTACACCTTC CATSRAGQGAPRHGYTF TRBD1 17 TRBV15 many TRBJ1-2
TGTGCCAGCAGCACAGTGACGGGACAAACAGATACGCAGTATTTT CASSTVTGQTDTQYF - 15 TRBV9 many TRBJ2-3
TGTGCCAGCAGTGGGTACAATGAGCAGTTCTTC CASSGYNEQFF - 11 TRBV27 many TRBJ2-1
TGTGCCAGCTCACCAAGGGAGCAAGGTCCCGAGCAGTACTTC CASSPREQGPEQYF - 14 TRBV18 many TRBJ2-7
TGTGCCAGCACCGGACTAGCGGGAGGAGGAGGGTTCTTC CASTGLAGGGGFF TRBD2 13 TRBV7-2 few TRBJ2-1
TGTGCCAGCAGCATAGGGACTAGCGCCTACAATGAGCAGTTCTTC CASSIGTSAYNEQFF TRBD2 15 TRBV7-9 many TRBJ2-1
TGTGCCAGCGTCCAGGGAGGTTGGGAGCAGTACTTC CASVQGGWEQYF - 12 TRBV2 - TRBJ2-7
TGTACCAGCAGCTTGATGGGAACCCTCTACGAGCAGTACTTC CTSSLMGTLYEQYF - 14 TRBV5-4 - TRBJ2-7
TGTGCCAGCAGCGTAGAGGGACAGGGCCCTTACAATGAGCAGTTCTTC CASSVEGQGPYNEQFF TRBD1 16 TRBV9 many TRBJ2-1
TGCAGTGCAACGGCGGCACTTAGCGGCGAGCTGTTTTTT CSATAALSGELFF - 13 TRBV20-1 few TRBJ2-2
TGTGCCAGCAGTCAGACCCGGGGGACTAGCGGGAGGGTTGGAGAGACCCAGTACTTC CASSQTRGTSGRVGETQYF TRBD2 19 TRBV6-1 - TRBJ2-5
TGCGCCAGCAGCTTGGCCGTCACCTACGAGCAGTACTTC CASSLAVTYEQYF - 13 TRBV5-1 few TRBJ2-7
TGTGCCAGCAGTTACGCCAGGGAAGCTTTCTTT CASSYAREAFF - 11 TRBV6-2/TRBV6-3 few TRBJ1-1
TGTGCCAGCATGGGTAACTCAGATACGCAGTATTTT CASMGNSDTQYF - 12 TRBV7-9 many TRBJ2-3
TGTGCCAGCAGGCGGCTTGGAGGCACTGAAGCTTTCTTT CASRRLGGTEAFF - 13 TRBV4-2 many TRBJ1-1
TGCAGTGCTAGAGGGAATCTAGAGGATACGCAGTATTTT CSARGNLEDTQYF - 13 TRBV20-1 - TRBJ2-3
TGCAGCGGTAAGGGGCCATGGGACGAGCAGTACTTC CSGKGPWDEQYF - 12 TRBV29-1 - TRBJ2-7
TGTGCCAGCACCCTCGGGGGGGCCTCCTACAATGAGCAGTTCTTC CASTLGGASYNEQFF TRBD2 15 TRBV6-2/TRBV6-3 many TRBJ2-1